The 6 T cell receptor beta chains below come from one sample, sequenced in a study of blood T cell repertoires in COVID-19. Only in-frame clones appear in the TCRdb table, and some are missing; sequencing was by immunoSEQ multiplex PCR. Here the sample spans around 220,000 clones, about 80% being singletons. The specimen sequenced was peripheral blood. These receptors were collected from a woman of 80 years or more with active or convalescent COVID-19.

V usage is TRBV3-1 (or the pseudogene TRBV3-2) and J usage is TRBJ2-5; D is unresolved. The CDR3 runs to 14 residues. From germline, CDR1 is LGHDT and CDR2 YNNKEL (reference sequence). The ends were cut back, 4 bases at V and 4 bases at J, with 13 bases in the middle. CDR3 region: CASSPSSSGETQYF. In DNA form, the CDR3 reads TGTGCCAGCAGCCCCAGTAGTTCGGGAGAGACCCAGTACTTC.

Only one count was recorded for this clone. CDR3 sequence (DNA): TGTGCCAGCAGTGAACTAGCTTCGGTAGGGGAGCTGTTTTTT. Amino acids: CASSELASVGELFF. The chain joins TRBV2 to TRBJ2-2; D is perhaps TRBD2 (5 bases). CDR3 length: 14 amino acids. Germline-derived CDR1 and CDR2 are SNHLY and FYNNEI. The germline V and J ends were trimmed by 2 bases and 8 bases, with 12 bases remaining between them.

V gene TRBV5-1 combines with J gene TRBJ2-1; 9 bases fit TRBD1. There are 15 residues in the CDR3. Germline V gene data show CDR1 as SGHRS and CDR2 as YFSETQ. The trim removed 6 bases at V and 6 bases at J, leaving 10 bases unmatched. This CDR3 reads CASTTGTGWGNEQFF. The CDR3 DNA sequence: TGCGCCAGCACGACCGGGACAGGGTGGGGCAATGAGCAGTTCTTC.

The V call is TRBV5-6, the J call TRBJ1-4, with TRBD1 as a possible D gene (5 bases). The V end was cut by 4 bases, the J end by 7 bases, with 14 bases between. The CDR3 has 14 residues. In germline, CDR1 is SGHDT, CDR2 YYEEEE. CDR3 region: CASSPQGGAEKLFF. The CDR3 region has the DNA TGTGCCAGCAGCCCCCAGGGTGGTGCTGAAAAACTGTTTTTT.

The rearrangement links TRBV18 to TRBJ1-1, with 7 bases fitting TRBD1. Trimming at V came to 3 bases and at J to 4 bases, leaving 11 bases not matched to a gene. This CDR3 comprises 16 residues. CDR1 and CDR2 from the germline V gene are KGHSH and LQKENI. CDR3 protein: CASSPRIEGAGTEAFF. DNA for the CDR3: TGTGCCAGCTCACCCCGGATCGAGGGGGCGGGCACTGAAGCTTTCTTT.

V is TRBV6-6 and J is TRBJ1-1, with D perhaps TRBD1 (6 bases). The CDR3 runs to 13 residues. Germline V gene lookup returns CDR1 MNHNY and CDR2 SVGAGI (reference sequence). Trimming took 4 bases from V and 5 from J, leaving 11 bases between them. The CDR3 loop reads CASSSYTGTEAFF. The CDR3, as DNA: TGTGCCAGCAGTTCATATACAGGGACTGAAGCTTTCTTT.